This T cell receptor (beta chain) was identified during a study of T cell repertoires in cytomegalovirus infection. TCRdb processed the reads anew with MiXCR; each CDR3 protein has one entry. The data show 200,000 to 300,000 distinct CDR3 sequences, with approximately 9% seen just once and about 16% held by the top ten. The CDR3 is 14 amino acids. The germline V and J ends were trimmed by 4 bases and 3 bases, with 10 bases remaining between them. This clonotype has at least ten counts. Material for sequencing was PBMCs. V is TRBV12-3 or TRBV12-4 and J is TRBJ1-5; D not resolved. The receptor was isolated from a human donor in good health (CMV status not recorded). Some clones in this sample may be carry-over from other donors' samples. DNA for the CDR3: TGTGCCAGCAGTTACGACAACAACAATCAGCCCCAGCATTTT. Translation gives CASSYDNNNQPQHF.